A single T cell receptor (beta chain) is shown here with its context. Its antigen remains unknown. Naive CD8 populations comprised CD45RO-negative cells positively selected for CCR7, excluding terminally differentiated effector memory CD45RA+ cells. Adults of Caucasian background living in Nashville, Tennessee made up all donors. The CDR3 extends over 15 amino acids. The junction had 4 bases not matched to a gene; V was cut back by 2 bases and J by 4 bases. In germline, CDR1 is SGHVS, CDR2 FQNEAQ. The authors distributed each subset's genomic DNA evenly over several immunoSEQ plates. Sequencing used immunoSEQ multiplex PCR; TCRdb keeps in-frame clones, though not all of them. This table holds around 2,100,000 clones, roughly 94% found once. This record comes from a study of shared clonotypes between healthy human individuals. About the research overall: The study used three CD4 naive, three CD4 memory, two CD8 naive and one CD8 memory plate per donor. Study-wide results and limits: Owing to a small donor count, the genetic and exposure-history diversity represented was limited.

The chain has TRBV7-8 and TRBJ2-3; 9 nucleotides line up with TRBD2. The sequence was obtained from a man aged 18-30 years in good health. The specimen sequenced was naive CD8+ T cells sorted from blood. CDR3 loop: CASSLTAGGADTQYF. Written as DNA, the CDR3 is TGTGCCAGCAGCTTAACAGCGGGGGGCGCAGATACGCAGTATTTT.